This is a list of T cell receptor beta chains from one sample in a study of blood T cell repertoires in COVID-19. Method: immunoSEQ multiplex PCR; TCRdb's copy keeps in-frame clones and lacks some. The repertoire has more than 85,000 clones, 80% to 90% of them found once; the top ten carry 4% to 5%. Input material: peripheral blood. Source of these receptors: a human donor with COVID-19, enrolled during active disease. The donor label of this sample is uncertain. Both conserved end residues are trimmed from each CDR3. Only some rows state a clone size, as once, few, many or a class for expanded clones.

abundance	v_gene	j_gene	len	CDR3aa
-	TRBV2	TRBJ2-1	12	ASSEISPHNEQF
-	TRBV18	TRBJ2-7	13	ASSPGEAGIGEQY
-	TRBV7-2	TRBJ2-3	11	ASSFGGGDTQY
-	TRBV3-1/TRBV3-2	TRBJ1-5	9	ANPTEQPQH
-	TRBV15	TRBJ2-7	13	ATSRDLNGEGEQY
once	TRBV4-1	TRBJ1-2	13	ASSQDRDSNYGYT
few	TRBV7-9	TRBJ1-2	10	ASSLERNGYT
once	TRBV3-1/TRBV3-2	TRBJ1-5	12	ASSQEYHYQPQH
-	TRBV27	TRBJ2-7	13	ASSSAVWGRNEQY
-	TRBV28	TRBJ1-2	13	ASKLGGVESYGYT
-	TRBV27	TRBJ1-2	14	ASSLSSRVGNYGYT
-	TRBV3-1/TRBV3-2	TRBJ2-1	14	ASSQDGRGNHNEQF
-	TRBV24-1	TRBJ1-1	11	ATRETVDTEAF
-	TRBV10-3	TRBJ1-5	12	AISGTGGDQPQH
-	TRBV28	TRBJ1-6	13	ASSPTGAQNSPLH
-	TRBV2	TRBJ2-1	9	ASVLYNEQF